This T cell receptor beta chain was obtained from a study of cytomegalovirus exposure and HLA in healthy donors. Deletions cut 0 bases from V and 7 bases from J, with 13 bases between. CDR3 length equals 14 residues. CDR1 SGHNT and CDR2 YYREEE come from the germline V gene (reference sequence). Researchers ran the PCR with 60 Vbeta and 13 Jbeta primers. This table comes from immunoSEQ multiplex PCR, and its TCRdb copy is limited to in-frame clones, with some not included. The sample has over 150,000 clones; around four fifths are singletons. The rearrangement links TRBV5-4 to TRBJ1-2; D is ambiguous. This sequence originates from a girl aged 10-17 years in good health and CMV-seropositive. The sample comprised PBMCs. In nucleotides, the CDR3 is TGTGCCAGCAGCTTGGACAGAGGGCAACGTGGCTACACCTTC. Its translation is CASSLDRGQRGYTF. The full variable domain, its missing parts supplied by reference TRBV5-4 and TRBJ1-2, is ETGVTQSPTHLIKTRGQQVTLRCSSQSGHNTVSWYQQALGQGPQFIFQYYREEENGRGNFPPRFSGLQFPNYSSELNVNALELDDSALYLCASSLDRGQRGYTFGSGTRLTVV.